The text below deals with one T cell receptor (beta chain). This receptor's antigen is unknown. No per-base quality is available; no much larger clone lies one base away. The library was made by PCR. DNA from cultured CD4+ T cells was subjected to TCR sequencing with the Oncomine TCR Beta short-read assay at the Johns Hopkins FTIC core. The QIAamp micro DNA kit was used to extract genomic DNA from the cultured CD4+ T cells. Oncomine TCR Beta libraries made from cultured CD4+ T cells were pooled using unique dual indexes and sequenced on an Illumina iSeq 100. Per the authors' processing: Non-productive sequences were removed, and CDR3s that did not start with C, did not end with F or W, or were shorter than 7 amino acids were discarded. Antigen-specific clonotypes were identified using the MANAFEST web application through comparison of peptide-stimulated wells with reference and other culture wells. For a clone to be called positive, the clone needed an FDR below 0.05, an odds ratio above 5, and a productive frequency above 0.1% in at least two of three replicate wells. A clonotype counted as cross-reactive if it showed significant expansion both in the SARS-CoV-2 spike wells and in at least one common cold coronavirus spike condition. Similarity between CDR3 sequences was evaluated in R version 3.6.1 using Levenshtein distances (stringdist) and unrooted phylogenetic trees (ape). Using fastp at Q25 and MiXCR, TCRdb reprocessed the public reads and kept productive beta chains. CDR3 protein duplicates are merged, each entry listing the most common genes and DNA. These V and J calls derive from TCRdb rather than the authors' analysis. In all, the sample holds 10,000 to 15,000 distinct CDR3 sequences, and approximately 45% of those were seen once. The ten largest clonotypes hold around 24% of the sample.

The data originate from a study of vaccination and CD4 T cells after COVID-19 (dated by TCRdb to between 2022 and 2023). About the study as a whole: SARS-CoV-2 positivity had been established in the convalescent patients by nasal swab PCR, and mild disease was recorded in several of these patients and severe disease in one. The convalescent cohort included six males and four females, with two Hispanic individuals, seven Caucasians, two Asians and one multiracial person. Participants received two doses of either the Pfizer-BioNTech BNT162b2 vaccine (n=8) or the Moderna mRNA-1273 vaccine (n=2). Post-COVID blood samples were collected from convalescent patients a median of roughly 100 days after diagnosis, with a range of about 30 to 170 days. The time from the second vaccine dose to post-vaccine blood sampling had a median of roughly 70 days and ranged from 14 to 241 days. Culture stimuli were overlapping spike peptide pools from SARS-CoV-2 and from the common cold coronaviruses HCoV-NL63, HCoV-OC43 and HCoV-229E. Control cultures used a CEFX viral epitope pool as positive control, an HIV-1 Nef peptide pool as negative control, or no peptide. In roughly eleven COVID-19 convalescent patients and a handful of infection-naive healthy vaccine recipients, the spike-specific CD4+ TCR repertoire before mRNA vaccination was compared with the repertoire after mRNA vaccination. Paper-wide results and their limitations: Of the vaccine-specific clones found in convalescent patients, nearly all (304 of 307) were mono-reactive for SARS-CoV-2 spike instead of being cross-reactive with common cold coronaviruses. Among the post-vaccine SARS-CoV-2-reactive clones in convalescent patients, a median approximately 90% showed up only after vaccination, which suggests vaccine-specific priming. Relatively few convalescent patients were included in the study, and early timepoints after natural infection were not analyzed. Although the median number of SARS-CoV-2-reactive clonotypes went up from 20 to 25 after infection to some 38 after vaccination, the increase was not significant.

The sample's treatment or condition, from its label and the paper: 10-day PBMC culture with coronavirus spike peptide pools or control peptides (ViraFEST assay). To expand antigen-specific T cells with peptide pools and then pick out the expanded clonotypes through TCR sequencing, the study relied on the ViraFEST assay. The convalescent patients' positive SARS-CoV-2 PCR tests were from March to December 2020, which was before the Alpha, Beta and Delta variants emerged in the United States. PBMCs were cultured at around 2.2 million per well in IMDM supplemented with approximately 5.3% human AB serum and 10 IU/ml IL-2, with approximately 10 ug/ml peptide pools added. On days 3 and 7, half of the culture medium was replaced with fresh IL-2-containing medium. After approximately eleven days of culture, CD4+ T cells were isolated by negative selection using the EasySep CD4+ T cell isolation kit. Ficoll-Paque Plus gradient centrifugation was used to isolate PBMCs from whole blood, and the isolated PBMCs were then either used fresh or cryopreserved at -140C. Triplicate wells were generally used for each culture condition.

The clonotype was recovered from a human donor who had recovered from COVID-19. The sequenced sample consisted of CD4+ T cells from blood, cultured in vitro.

The DNA sequence reads TGTGCCAGCAGTTCTGGGACTAGCGGGGTTAATGAGCAGTTCTTC. The encoded protein is CASSSGTSGVNEQFF. The chain was built from TRBV27 and TRBJ2-1, and 13 junction bases match TRBD2. Relative to germline, V is missing 4 bases and J is missing 7 bases, with 4 bases of the junction outside any gene match. The germline V gene (reference sequence) specifies MNHEY as CDR1 and SMNVEV as CDR2. Measured from the cysteine to the phenylalanine, the CDR3 is 15 residues long. CDR3 DNA only is kept here, 45 bases in frame from base 1.